Following are 16 T cell receptor beta chains from one sample sequenced in a study of CD8 T cell repertoires and HIV-1 epitope variants. These TCRs are of unknown antigen specificity. Repertoires were generated with immunoSEQ multiplex PCR, while TCRdb's copy carries only in-frame clones and drops some. The sample contains about 4,800 clones, less than 75% of which appear only once. Sequencing was performed on cultured CD8+ T cells derived from PBMCs. The source is a male donor with HIV.

The chain has TRBV29-1 and TRBJ2-7; weak D call: TRBD1 (7 bases). Trimming removed 4 bases from V and 3 bases from J, with 19 bases in between. This CDR3 comprises 15 residues. Germline V lookup: CDR1 SQVTM, CDR2 ANQGSEA. The DNA for the CDR3 is TGCAGCGTTGCTGGTTTGTCAGGGGGAGGCTACGAGCAGTACTTC. It encodes CSVAGLSGGGYEQYF.

The J gene is TRBJ1-2, the V gene TRBV2, with 8 bases that match TRBD1. The germline V gene encodes CDR1 SNHLY and CDR2 FYNNEI. Trimming took 6 bases from V and 8 from J; bases not matched to a gene: 11. The CDR3 totals 14 residues. This CDR3 is CASSLGQGLLGYTF. CDR3 DNA sequence: TGTGCCAGCAGCCTAGGACAGGGACTGTTGGGCTACACCTTC.

The genes are TRBV7-3 and TRBJ2-7; no firm D call. Germline V lookup: CDR1 SGHTA, CDR2 FQGTGA. The V end was cut by 5 bases, the J end by 3 bases, with 8 bases between. The CDR3 contains 12 residues. CDR3 region: CASSTRNYEQYF. CDR3 bases: TGTGCCAGCAGCACCCGGAACTACGAGCAGTACTTC.

The chain joins TRBV7-2 to TRBJ1-2; weak D call: TRBD1 (6 bases). Germline V gene lookup returns CDR1 SGHTA and CDR2 FQGNSA. V was clipped by 0 bases and J by 1 base, with 12 bases between them. This CDR3 contains 16 residues. The DNA for the CDR3 is TGTGCCAGCAGCTTAGCCCCCTTACAGGGTAACTATGGCTACACCTTC. Translation: CASSLAPLQGNYGYTF.

This chain links TRBV2 with TRBJ1-4; 10 bases are shared with TRBD1. From germline, CDR1 is SNHLY and CDR2 FYNNEI. Trimming cost V 6 bases and J 14 bases; bases outside gene matches: 12. The CDR3 covers 14 residues. DNA of the CDR3: TGTGCCAGCAGCCCCGGGACAGGGGATTTGGGGCTGTTTTTT. Its protein is CASSPGTGDLGLFF.

The chain is built from TRBV5-6 and TRBJ2-2, with D perhaps matching TRBD2 (6 bases). CDR3 length: 15 amino acids. In germline, CDR1 is SGHDT, CDR2 YYEEEE. V shed 0 bases and J shed 6 bases, with 12 bases lying between them. CDR3 sequence (DNA): TGTGCCAGCAGCTTGGAAATGGAGGGGCCCGGGGAGCTGTTTTTT. Amino acids: CASSLEMEGPGELFF.

The genes are TRBV27 and TRBJ2-7, with D possibly TRBD1 on 6 matching bases. The germline V gene has CDR1 MNHEY and CDR2 SMNVEV (reference sequence). The V and J ends lost 7 bases and 5 bases respectively, with 24 bases between them. The length of the CDR3 is 16 residues. The CDR3 reads CASTGLGTNVFDEQYF. The CDR3 DNA reads as TGTGCCAGCACCGGTCTCGGGACAAACGTCTTCGACGAGCAGTACTTC.

V is TRBV13 and J is TRBJ2-3; D unresolved. The CDR3 is made up of 16 amino acids. CDR1 is PRHDT and CDR2 is FYEKMQ in the germline V gene (reference sequence). V was shortened by 6 bases and J by 2 bases, with 18 bases between the two germline ends. CDR3 protein: CASRPLSVGITDTQYF. CDR3 nucleotides: TGTGCCAGCAGGCCCCTGTCCGTAGGGATCACAGATACGCAGTATTTT.

V gene TRBV5-1 combines with J gene TRBJ2-1; 9 bases align to TRBD2. The germline CDR1 and CDR2 sequences are SGHRS and YFSETQ. Unmatched junction bases numbered 5, after V lost 0 bases and J lost 7 bases. This CDR3 has 15 amino acids. In nucleotides, the CDR3 is TGCGCCAGCAGCTTGGTAGCGGGAGAAATGAATGAGCAGTTCTTC. The encoded protein is CASSLVAGEMNEQFF.

This clone was observed once. V usage is TRBV28 and J usage is TRBJ1-5, with 12 bases aligning to TRBD1. CDR3 length equals 14 residues. Germline CDR1 is MDHEN and CDR2 is SYDVKM. Trimming cost V 6 bases and J 7 bases; bases outside gene matches: 4. The CDR3 DNA reads TGTGCCAGCAGCCAGGGACAGGGGGCCCAGCCCCAGCATTTT. This sequence encodes CASSQGQGAQPQHF.

This clone has more than one count but fewer than ten. The CDR3 is CASILGGGGTDTQYF. The CDR3 coding sequence is TGTGCCAGCATCCTTGGGGGGGGCGGCACAGATACGCAGTATTTT. This rearrangement joins TRBV28 to TRBJ2-3; a weak D match, TRBD2 (7 bases). Germline values: CDR1 MDHEN, CDR2 SYDVKM. The CDR3 length is 15 residues. V lost 7 bases to trimming and J lost 1 base, with 15 bases between them.

CDR3 loop: CASSFQTGSSYEQYF. CDR3 bases: TGTGCCAGCAGTTTCCAGACAGGGAGCTCCTACGAGCAGTACTTC. This chain links TRBV28 with TRBJ2-7, with 7 bases aligning to TRBD1. The CDR3 sequence is 15 residues long. Germline loops: CDR1 MDHEN, CDR2 SYDVKM. Unmatched junction bases numbered 5, after V lost 3 bases and J lost 0 bases.

V gene TRBV11-2 combines with J gene TRBJ2-3; D is unclear. The V gene lost 4 bases and the J gene lost 2 bases, with 1 base spanning the gap. The CDR3 contains 11 residues. CDR1 and CDR2 from the germline V gene are SGHAT and FQNNGV. In DNA form, the CDR3 reads TGTGCCAGCAGCTACACAGATACGCAGTATTTT. Translation gives CASSYTDTQYF.

As DNA, the CDR3 is TGTGCCAGTAGTATAAGCGACAGGGCGTTGGGCATTCAGTACTTC. Its protein product is CASSISDRALGIQYF. The chain carries TRBV19 and TRBJ2-4; 7 positions match TRBD1. The CDR3 has 15 amino acids. Germline values: CDR1 LNHDA, CDR2 SQIVND (reference sequence). The ends lost 2 bases at V and 9 bases at J; junction bases unmatched: 10.

The J gene is TRBJ2-1, the V gene TRBV5-6, with TRBD1 matching over 9 bases. This CDR3 is 15 amino acids long. Germline values: CDR1 SGHDT, CDR2 YYEEEE. V was pared by 3 bases and J by 5 bases, with 6 bases of the junction left unmatched. The DNA for the CDR3 is TGTGCCAGCAGCTCAGGACAGGGGAGGGACAATGAGCAGTTCTTC. This sequence encodes CASSSGQGRDNEQFF.

The V and J genes are TRBV4-3 and TRBJ2-7; 14 nucleotides match TRBD2. CDR1 is LGHNA and CDR2 is YSLEER in the germline V gene. V lost 4 bases, J lost 2 bases, and 1 base stayed unmatched. The CDR3 is 15 residues long. The CDR3, as DNA: TGCGCCAGCAGCCTGGGACTAGCGGGGGCCTACGAGCAGTACTTC. The encoded protein is CASSLGLAGAYEQYF.